Listed below are T cell receptor beta chains from one sample, sequenced in a study of T cells in Graves' hyperthyroidism and ophthalmopathy. TCRdb analysed the multiplex PCR reads with MiXCR anew, one entry per CDR3 protein. The sample carries around 350,000 distinct CDR3 sequences, 20% to 25% recorded once. The sample consisted of blood. All receptors come from a man aged 45 to 65 with Graves' hyperthyroidism. CDR3s include the opening cysteine and the closing phenylalanine or tryptophan. The order of the fields is clone size, D gene, J gene, V gene, CDR3 DNA, CDR3 protein. The D gene is left open where the match is weak. Not every row has a clone size; where given, it reads once, few, many or a size class.

>many|NA|TRBJ2-1|TRBV7-2
TGTGCCAGCAGCTCGGCCCCACTAAATGAGCAGTTCTTC
CASSSAPLNEQFF
>NA|NA|TRBJ1-4|TRBV2
TGTGCCAGCATAAACGGTGCCTCTAATGAAAAACTGTTTTTT
CASINGASNEKLFF
>NA|NA|TRBJ1-6|TRBV19
TGTGCCAGTAGCCAAAACAGCAATTCACCCCTCCACTTT
CASSQNSNSPLHF
>NA|NA|TRBJ2-1|TRBV6-1
TGTGCCAGCAGTGTAAACAGGGAGAATGAGCAGTTCTTC
CASSVNRENEQFF
>few|NA|TRBJ1-2|TRBV7-3
TGTGCCAGCAGCTCAGGGGAAGGCTACACCTTC
CASSSGEGYTF
>NA|TRBD2|TRBJ2-2|TRBV27
TGTGCCAGCAGTTCCAGACTAGCGGGGGGCGGGGAGCTGTTTTTT
CASSSRLAGGGELFF
>many|NA|TRBJ2-5|TRBV5-1
TGCGCCAGCAGCTTGGAGTTCGGGGAAGAGACCCAGTACTTC
CASSLEFGEETQYF
>NA|TRBD1|TRBJ2-7|TRBV12-3/TRBV12-4
TGTGCCAGCAGTGGGACAGGGACTGGGAGTACCTACGAGCAGTACTTC
CASSGTGTGSTYEQYF
>many|NA|TRBJ2-5|TRBV11-2
TGTGCCAGCAGCTTAGTTGGCCAGGAGGAGACCCAGTACTTC
CASSLVGQEETQYF
>few|NA|TRBJ1-1|TRBV6-1
TGTGCCAGCAGTGAATTGTCAAAGAACACTGAAGCTTTCTTT
CASSELSKNTEAFF
>NA|NA|TRBJ2-5|TRBV20-1
TGCAGTGCTAGAGAAGACAGTTACCAAGAGACCCAGTACTTC
CSAREDSYQETQYF
>NA|NA|TRBJ1-5|TRBV20-1
TGCAGTGCCGGGGCCCTAGGGCCCCAGCATTTT
CSAGALGPQHF
>few|NA|TRBJ2-7|TRBV28
TGTGCCAGCAGGCTCGCACTGACACAAGGGCAGTACTTC
CASRLALTQGQYF
>NA|NA|TRBJ2-7|TRBV24-1
TGTGCCACTGCCGACGGCGAAGCCTACGAGCAGTACTTC
CATADGEAYEQYF
>NA|NA|TRBJ1-1|TRBV12-3/TRBV12-4
TGTGCCAGCAGTTTAACGGCTGGTGGAGAGACTGAAGCTTTCTTT
CASSLTAGGETEAFF
>NA|NA|TRBJ1-1|TRBV7-9
TGTGCCAGCAGCCTCGGGCACTCCAACACTGAAGCTTTCTTT
CASSLGHSNTEAFF
>many|NA|TRBJ2-1|TRBV27
TGTGCCAGCAGTCCGGAGATCGAGTCCTACAATGAGCAGTTCTTC
CASSPEIESYNEQFF
>few|NA|TRBJ2-1|TRBV27
TGTGCCAGCAGTTTCCCAGGGCTTTACAATGAGCAGTTCTTC
CASSFPGLYNEQFF
>many|NA|TRBJ2-5|TRBV18
TGTGCCAGCTCACCGACGGTCGGGGAGACCCAGTACTTC
CASSPTVGETQYF
>NA|TRBD1|TRBJ1-5|TRBV19
TGTGCCAGTACTCCACCGGGACAGATACTCAATCAGCCCCAGCATTTT
CASTPPGQILNQPQHF
>many|TRBD2|TRBJ2-7|TRBV7-9
TGTGCCAGCAGCCCTGGGACTAGGACCTACGAGCAGTACTTC
CASSPGTRTYEQYF
>NA|NA|TRBJ1-2|TRBV3-1
TGTGCCAGCAGCCAAAACGGACGGGGGGCTGACTACACCTTC
CASSQNGRGADYTF
>NA|TRBD1|TRBJ2-2|TRBV13
TGTGCCAGCAGTAAACCGGGACAGGGGGCGAACACCGGGGAGCTGTTTTTT
CASSKPGQGANTGELFF
>NA|NA|TRBJ1-2|TRBV5-1
TGCGCCAGCAGCACGGGGGGGACTGATGGCTACACCTTC
CASSTGGTDGYTF
>few|TRBD1|TRBJ2-7|TRBV7-9
TGTGCCAGCAGCTCGGACAGGAGCTCCTACGAGCAGTACTTC
CASSSDRSSYEQYF
>NA|NA|TRBJ2-3|TRBV6-1
TGTGCCAGCAGTGAAGCCATGACGGGGCCTTCTAGCACAGATACGCAGTATTTT
CASSEAMTGPSSTDTQYF
>NA|TRBD2|TRBJ2-1|TRBV7-3
TGTGCCAGCATCCCCTCTAGCGGTAAATACAATGAGCAGTTCTTC
CASIPSSGKYNEQFF
>few|TRBD1|TRBJ2-4|TRBV7-9
TGTGCCAGCAGCTTACTCAGGGGGAAAAACATTCAGTACTTC
CASSLLRGKNIQYF
>NA|NA|TRBJ1-5|TRBV12-3/TRBV12-4
TGTGCCAGCAGTGGAACAGGGAGGGGACAGCCCCAGCATTTT
CASSGTGRGQPQHF
>few|NA|TRBJ1-4|TRBV19
TGTGCCAGTAGAGGGGCGACTAATGAAAAACTGTTTTTT
CASRGATNEKLFF
>NA|TRBD2|TRBJ2-7|TRBV2
TGTGCCAGCAGGCCCAGCGGGAGGGCCTCCTACGAGCAGTACTTC
CASRPSGRASYEQYF
>many|NA|TRBJ1-1|TRBV3-1
TGTGCCAGCAGCGATAGTAGGACTGAAGCTTTCTTT
CASSDSRTEAFF
>many|TRBD1|TRBJ2-1|TRBV7-8
TGTGCCAGCAGCTCCCGGTGGACAGGGTCAATTGACAATGAGCAGTTCTTC
CASSSRWTGSIDNEQFF
>NA|TRBD2|TRBJ2-1|TRBV12-5
TGTGCTAGTGGTTTACCCCTAGCGGGTCTGAATGAGCAGTTCTTC
CASGLPLAGLNEQFF
>few|NA|TRBJ1-1|TRBV30
TGTGCCTGGAGCCAGACGAATCCGGGGACTGAAGCTTTCTTT
CAWSQTNPGTEAFF
>NA|NA|TRBJ1-5|TRBV12-3/TRBV12-4
TGTGCCAGCAGTGACGGGGGACGGAATCAGCCCCAGCATTTT
CASSDGGRNQPQHF
>NA|NA|TRBJ2-2|TRBV19
TGTGCCAGTAGGCCCCCCGGGTTAACCGGGGAGCTGTTTTTT
CASRPPGLTGELFF
>few|TRBD2|TRBJ2-2|TRBV13
TGTGCCAGCAGCGACAAGCGACTAGCCGACACCGGGGAGCTGTTTTTT
CASSDKRLADTGELFF
>few|NA|TRBJ1-2|TRBV3-1
TGTGCCAGCAGTAACCCACTCGGGGGGAAACATGGCTACACCTTC
CASSNPLGGKHGYTF
>NA|NA|TRBJ2-1|TRBV5-1
TGCGCCAGCAGCACGGGTGGTCTAGCGGTAGGGGGGGATGAGCAGTTCTTC
CASSTGGLAVGGDEQFF
>few|NA|TRBJ2-3|TRBV6-1
TGTGCCAGCAGAAAAGACAGTAGTACGCAGTATTTT
CASRKDSSTQYF